A selection of T cell receptor beta chains follows, all from one sample in a study of T cells after posttransplantation cyclophosphamide. The data were produced by immunoSEQ multiplex PCR, yet TCRdb's version contains in-frame clones alone and is incomplete. The sample yields 40,000 to 55,000 clones, without any singletons. The specimen was PBMCs. The origin of the receptors is a middle-aged man in good health, CMV-negative, and a related stem cell transplant donor. Both conserved end residues are trimmed from each CDR3. Expanded clones get a size class; other rows say once, few or many, or leave the size out.

clone_size: many
j_call: TRBJ1-5
v_call: TRBV19
cdr3_aa: ASSTGGHQPQH

clone_size: NA
j_call: NA
v_call: TRBV7-5
cdr3_aa: ARSLVLSQVVYEQY

clone_size: many
j_call: TRBJ2-1
v_call: TRBV5-8
cdr3_aa: ASSRPLAGLHNEQF

clone_size: many
j_call: TRBJ2-3
v_call: TRBV19
cdr3_aa: ASSQGDTQY

clone_size: many
j_call: TRBJ2-3
v_call: TRBV7-2
cdr3_aa: ASSLTSGASTDTQY

clone_size: many
j_call: TRBJ2-4
v_call: TRBV28
cdr3_aa: ASRSTGMGLQNIQY

clone_size: many
j_call: TRBJ2-7
v_call: TRBV28
cdr3_aa: ASSLHPLTSRYSYEQY

clone_size: many
j_call: TRBJ1-4
v_call: TRBV2
cdr3_aa: ASSPEQGGRLELF

clone_size: many
j_call: TRBJ1-4
v_call: TRBV28
cdr3_aa: ASSLWVAGGGEKLF

clone_size: few
j_call: TRBJ1-6
v_call: TRBV6-5
cdr3_aa: ASSWVAGENSPLH

clone_size: many
j_call: TRBJ1-3
v_call: TRBV5-1
cdr3_aa: ASSFDSSSGNTIY

clone_size: many
j_call: TRBJ2-7
v_call: TRBV5-1
cdr3_aa: ASSPRVAGVYEQY

clone_size: many
j_call: TRBJ2-7
v_call: TRBV18
cdr3_aa: ASSPRPQYPYEQY

clone_size: many
j_call: TRBJ2-2
v_call: TRBV4-1
cdr3_aa: ASSQLGSGRSWELF

clone_size: many
j_call: TRBJ2-7
v_call: TRBV11-3
cdr3_aa: ASSLGQASDEQY

clone_size: many
j_call: TRBJ2-5
v_call: TRBV28
cdr3_aa: ASSRLRGTETQY

clone_size: many
j_call: TRBJ2-7
v_call: TRBV2
cdr3_aa: ASSGVEQY

clone_size: few
j_call: TRBJ1-5
v_call: TRBV6-1
cdr3_aa: ASSLRQGGQPQH

clone_size: many
j_call: TRBJ2-7
v_call: TRBV9
cdr3_aa: ASSTGLGAYEQY

clone_size: many
j_call: TRBJ2-3
v_call: TRBV5-8
cdr3_aa: ASSLVAGPILDTQY

clone_size: many
j_call: TRBJ1-1
v_call: TRBV6-1
cdr3_aa: ASNPTRGSEAF

clone_size: many
j_call: TRBJ1-2
v_call: TRBV5-4
cdr3_aa: ASSFRGGSGYT

clone_size: many
j_call: TRBJ1-3
v_call: TRBV28
cdr3_aa: ASSPLQVHTIY

clone_size: many
j_call: TRBJ1-4
v_call: TRBV21-1
cdr3_aa: ASSNPGQGKIATNEKLF

clone_size: many
j_call: TRBJ1-5
v_call: TRBV6-5
cdr3_aa: ASSQGDQPQH

clone_size: many
j_call: TRBJ2-2
v_call: TRBV2
cdr3_aa: ASRATGDTGELF

clone_size: few
j_call: TRBJ1-6
v_call: TRBV27
cdr3_aa: ASSPYHADYSPLH

clone_size: many
j_call: TRBJ2-5
v_call: TRBV5-5
cdr3_aa: ASSQGGTETQY

clone_size: NA
j_call: TRBJ2-3
v_call: TRBV25-1
cdr3_aa: ASSSTRDFRTDTQY

clone_size: many
j_call: TRBJ2-3
v_call: TRBV25-1
cdr3_aa: ASSGWEVTDTQY

clone_size: many
j_call: TRBJ2-3
v_call: TRBV7-2
cdr3_aa: ASSFYPSGREGRTDTQY

clone_size: many
j_call: TRBJ1-1
v_call: TRBV27
cdr3_aa: ASSLSANTEAF

clone_size: many
j_call: TRBJ1-4
v_call: TRBV6-1
cdr3_aa: ASRVGQGTGEKLF

clone_size: many
j_call: TRBJ1-2
v_call: TRBV29-1
cdr3_aa: SVDSGLNYGYT

clone_size: many
j_call: TRBJ1-5
v_call: TRBV2
cdr3_aa: ASRGDSQHQPQH

clone_size: many
j_call: TRBJ1-1
v_call: TRBV5-1
cdr3_aa: ASSWESIDTEAF

clone_size: many
j_call: TRBJ2-2
v_call: TRBV10-3
cdr3_aa: AISYAGNTGELF

clone_size: many
j_call: TRBJ2-1
v_call: TRBV13
cdr3_aa: ASSSTTSGRAHEQF

clone_size: NA
j_call: TRBJ1-5
v_call: TRBV15
cdr3_aa: ATTPGGGSPGQPQH

clone_size: NA
j_call: TRBJ2-3
v_call: TRBV30
cdr3_aa: AWSKGLAATDTQY

clone_size: many
j_call: TRBJ1-1
v_call: TRBV29-1
cdr3_aa: SAFTGGGTEAF

clone_size: many
j_call: TRBJ2-2
v_call: TRBV6-6
cdr3_aa: ASSSRQASQMWELF

clone_size: many
j_call: TRBJ1-5
v_call: TRBV30
cdr3_aa: AWSTGRGQPQH

clone_size: many
j_call: TRBJ2-7
v_call: TRBV7-8
cdr3_aa: ASSLAPLTGAYEQY

clone_size: many
j_call: TRBJ2-7
v_call: TRBV7-2
cdr3_aa: ASSLARGGTPLGIEQY

clone_size: many
j_call: TRBJ2-1
v_call: TRBV4-1
cdr3_aa: ASSQDVPGTSGRLYNEQF

clone_size: many
j_call: TRBJ1-1
v_call: TRBV29-1
cdr3_aa: SVQDGGNTEAF

clone_size: many
j_call: TRBJ2-7
v_call: TRBV6-5
cdr3_aa: ASSYSRGVHSEQY

clone_size: few
j_call: TRBJ2-3
v_call: TRBV6-5
cdr3_aa: AISEGRELDTQY

clone_size: many
j_call: TRBJ2-7
v_call: TRBV7-2
cdr3_aa: ASSLARGLVYEQY

clone_size: many
j_call: TRBJ2-1
v_call: TRBV4-2
cdr3_aa: ASSQHSGTSGRVSYNEQF

clone_size: many
j_call: TRBJ2-3
v_call: TRBV19
cdr3_aa: ASSGGSGRGEDTQY